Following are 7 T cell receptor beta chains from one sample sequenced in a study of blood T cell repertoires in COVID-19 (dated by TCRdb to about 2020). Library preparation was by the immunoSEQ multiplex PCR assay. Drawn from immuneACCESS, this table holds only the in-frame rearrangements with V and J called that TCRdb kept. Clones are partly lost; checked studies trace under half to an unresolved V gene and leave the rest unexplained. Present in this sample are about 210,000 clones, about 85% of which were seen just once. Around 20% of the sample rests with the top ten. The sequenced material came from PBMCs or T cells enriched from blood (not recorded which). These receptors all stem from a man in his forties who had recovered from COVID-19.

The genes are TRBV30 and TRBJ1-2, with 12 bases matching TRBD1. The V segment lost 2 bases and the J segment 5 bases; nucleotides outside the gene matches: 6. CDR3 size: 15 residues. CDR1 and CDR2 (germline): GTSNPN, SVGIG (reference sequence). The CDR3 DNA reads TGTGCCTGGAGTACCGGGACAGGGGGCCAGTATGGCTACACCTTC. It yields the protein CAWSTGTGGQYGYTF. The full variable domain, in which reference TRBV30 and TRBJ1-2 provide the parts outside the CDR3, is SQTIHQWPATLVQPVGSPLSLECTVEGTSNPNLYWYRQAAGRGLQLLFYSVGIGQISSEVPQNLSASRPQDRQFILSSKKLLLSDSGFYLCAWSTGTGGQYGYTFGSGTRLTVV.

This chain connects TRBV6-4 to TRBJ2-2; TRBD2 matches at 8 bases. CDR1 MRHNA and CDR2 SNTAGT come from the germline V gene. V trimming: 5 bases; J trimming: 1 base; junction bases outside the gene matches: 3. This CDR3 has 15 residues. This chain's CDR3 is CASSPAGENTGELFF. CDR3 coding DNA: TGTGCCAGCAGTCCAGCGGGAGAGAACACCGGGGAGCTGTTTTTT.

The rearrangement links TRBV28 to TRBJ2-5, with D maybe TRBD1 (6 bases). Germline V lookup: CDR1 MDHEN, CDR2 SYDVKM. The CDR3 consists of 15 residues. Trimming stripped 6 bases from V and 1 base from J, with 15 bases between. The DNA of the CDR3 is TGTGCCAGCAGACCTCGGACAGCTATCCAAGAGACCCAGTACTTC. It codes for CASRPRTAIQETQYF. Full variable domain (missing parts from reference TRBV28 and TRBJ2-5): DVKVTQSSRYLVKRTGEKVFLECVQDMDHENMFWYRQDPGLGLRLIYFSYDVKMKEKGDIPEGYSVSREKKERFSLILESASTNQTSMYLCASRPRTAIQETQYFGPGTRLLVL.

A note on this clone: The sample contains more than one DNA sequence encoding this CDR3. The chain carries TRBV27 and TRBJ2-1, with TRBD2 matching 11 bases. The CDR3 contains 16 residues. Unmatched junction bases numbered 3, after V lost 5 bases and J lost 0 bases. Germline-derived CDR1 and CDR2 are MNHEY and SMNVEV (reference sequence). For the CDR3, the DNA is TGTGCCAGCAGTCCCGGGACTAGCGGCTCCTACAATGAGCAGTTCTTC. Amino acid sequence: CASSPGTSGSYNEQFF.

The J gene is TRBJ2-7, the V gene TRBV11-2; D might be TRBD1 (5 bases). The germline V and J ends were trimmed by 5 bases and 1 base, with 9 bases remaining between them. Germline lookup yields CDR1 SGHAT and CDR2 FQNNGV. This CDR3 comprises 13 residues. CDR3 bases: TGTGCCAGCAGCCCTGGGGCTTCCTACGAGCAGTACTTC. Translation: CASSPGASYEQYF.

CDR3: CASSLDRAMNTEAFF. The CDR3 DNA reads TGTGCCAGCAGCTTAGACAGGGCCATGAACACTGAAGCTTTCTTT. This chain links TRBV7-9 with TRBJ1-1, with D maybe TRBD1 (6 bases). Germline values: CDR1 SEHNR, CDR2 FQNEAQ (reference sequence). Deletions cut 1 base from V and 0 bases from J, with 9 bases between. CDR3 length: 15 residues.

V usage is TRBV4-1 and J usage is TRBJ2-2; 9 positions agree with TRBD2. The V gene's germline CDR1 is MGHRA and CDR2 YSYEKL. The CDR3 covers 15 residues. V shed 4 bases, J shed 6 bases, and the junction held 6 bases outside the gene matches. The CDR3 nucleotides read TGCGCCAGCAGCCCTCCGGGGACTAGCTCCGGGGAGCTGTTTTTT. Translating gives CASSPPGTSSGELFF.